Listed below are T cell receptor beta chains from one sample, sequenced in a study of graft-versus-host responses after intestinal transplantation. Their target antigens are unknown. The table came from immunoSEQ multiplex PCR; TCRdb's copy has only in-frame clones and leaves some out. The sample lists 85,000 to 100,000 clones, about nine tenths occurring once. This sample comprised unstimulated CD4+ T cells sorted from spleen or lymph node cells, obtained before intestinal transplant. These receptor sequences come from a human donor who received an intestinal transplant. The CDR3 runs from the conserved cysteine through the conserved F or W. The D gene is left open where the match is weak. Rows may omit the clone size; those that give it use once, few, many or a size class.

j_call: TRBJ2-2; clone_size: NA; v_call: TRBV19; d_call: TRBD2; cdr3_aa: CASSLSGTTLTGELFF; cdr3_nt: TGTGCCAGTAGTTTATCCGGGACTACCCTCACCGGGGAGCTGTTTTTT
j_call: TRBJ2-5; clone_size: NA; v_call: TRBV10-1; d_call: TRBD2; cdr3_aa: CASSESLASGQETQYF; cdr3_nt: TGCGCCAGCAGTGAGTCGTTGGCTAGCGGGCAAGAGACCCAGTACTTC
j_call: TRBJ2-7; clone_size: NA; v_call: TRBV18; d_call: NA; cdr3_aa: CASSPPAGNYEQYF; cdr3_nt: TGTGCCAGCTCACCGCCCGCAGGGAACTACGAGCAGTACTTC
j_call: TRBJ2-1; clone_size: NA; v_call: TRBV6-1; d_call: NA; cdr3_aa: CASTRGGAYNEQFF; cdr3_nt: TGTGCCAGCACCCGAGGGGGGGCCTACAATGAGCAGTTCTTC
j_call: TRBJ1-1; clone_size: NA; v_call: TRBV19; d_call: NA; cdr3_aa: CASSRQANTEAFF; cdr3_nt: TGTGCCAGTAGTAGGCAGGCCAACACTGAAGCTTTCTTT
j_call: TRBJ2-1; clone_size: once; v_call: TRBV5-1; d_call: TRBD2; cdr3_aa: CASSLTGGVINEQFF; cdr3_nt: TGCGCCAGCAGCTTGACGGGGGGGGTAATAAATGAGCAGTTCTTC
j_call: TRBJ2-7; clone_size: NA; v_call: TRBV6-5; d_call: TRBD1; cdr3_aa: CASSPEQGVRYEQYF; cdr3_nt: TGTGCCAGCAGTCCCGAACAGGGGGTGAGGTACGAGCAGTACTTC
j_call: TRBJ2-7; clone_size: NA; v_call: TRBV6-5; d_call: TRBD1; cdr3_aa: CASSYSTGGSYEQYF; cdr3_nt: TGTGCCAGCAGTTACTCGACAGGGGGGTCCTACGAGCAGTACTTC
j_call: TRBJ2-2; clone_size: few; v_call: TRBV6-5; d_call: TRBD1; cdr3_aa: CASSSQGAGELFF; cdr3_nt: TGTGCCAGCAGTTCTCAGGGGGCCGGGGAGCTGTTTTTT
j_call: TRBJ2-1; clone_size: NA; v_call: TRBV5-4; d_call: TRBD2; cdr3_aa: CASSLGSSGGNNEQFF; cdr3_nt: TGTGCCAGCAGCTTGGGGAGTAGCGGGGGGAACAATGAGCAGTTCTTC
j_call: TRBJ2-1; clone_size: NA; v_call: TRBV6-1; d_call: NA; cdr3_aa: CASSEQVGLNEQFF; cdr3_nt: TGTGCCAGCAGTGAGCAGGTGGGGCTCAATGAGCAGTTCTTC
j_call: TRBJ2-7; clone_size: NA; v_call: TRBV5-1; d_call: TRBD1; cdr3_aa: CASSLRDRGPEQYF; cdr3_nt: TGCGCCAGCAGCTTGCGGGACAGGGGGCCCGAGCAGTACTTC
j_call: TRBJ2-3; clone_size: few; v_call: TRBV6-5; d_call: NA; cdr3_aa: CASSLNRAKDTQYF; cdr3_nt: TGTGCCAGCAGCCTCAATCGAGCTAAGGATACGCAGTATTTT
j_call: TRBJ1-6; clone_size: few; v_call: TRBV6-5; d_call: TRBD1; cdr3_aa: CATHSEGQGIPLHF; cdr3_nt: TGTGCCACCCACTCCGAAGGACAGGGAATACCCCTCCACTTT
j_call: TRBJ1-3; clone_size: NA; v_call: TRBV11-2; d_call: TRBD1; cdr3_aa: CASSSGQGGNTIYF; cdr3_nt: TGTGCCAGCAGCTCCGGACAGGGGGGAAACACCATATATTTT
j_call: TRBJ2-1; clone_size: NA; v_call: TRBV19; d_call: NA; cdr3_aa: CASRHAGGEQFF; cdr3_nt: TGTGCCAGTCGCCACGCTGGGGGGGAGCAGTTCTTC
j_call: TRBJ1-4; clone_size: NA; v_call: TRBV7-6; d_call: TRBD1; cdr3_aa: CASSDRDRGDPEKLFF; cdr3_nt: TGTGCCAGCAGCGACCGGGACAGGGGCGACCCTGAAAAACTGTTTTTT
j_call: TRBJ1-1; clone_size: NA; v_call: TRBV18; d_call: NA; cdr3_aa: CASSPYSTENTEAFF; cdr3_nt: TGTGCCAGCTCACCTTATTCCACAGAGAACACTGAAGCTTTCTTT
j_call: TRBJ1-4; clone_size: NA; v_call: TRBV5-4; d_call: TRBD1; cdr3_aa: CASSKWTGGTTNEKLFF; cdr3_nt: TGTGCCAGCAGCAAATGGACAGGGGGGACAACTAATGAAAAACTGTTTTTT
j_call: TRBJ2-3; clone_size: NA; v_call: TRBV5-1; d_call: NA; cdr3_aa: CASSPQDSTDTQYF; cdr3_nt: TGCGCCAGCAGCCCGCAGGATAGCACAGATACGCAGTATTTT
j_call: TRBJ2-7; clone_size: NA; v_call: TRBV18; d_call: TRBD2; cdr3_aa: CASSPLRGGIYEQYF; cdr3_nt: TGTGCCAGCTCACCATTACGGGGGGGCATCTACGAGCAGTACTTC
j_call: TRBJ2-3; clone_size: NA; v_call: TRBV6-5; d_call: NA; cdr3_aa: CASSTDSWGTDTQYF; cdr3_nt: TGTGCCAGCAGCACCGACAGTTGGGGCACAGATACGCAGTATTTT
j_call: TRBJ1-5; clone_size: NA; v_call: TRBV7-2; d_call: TRBD1; cdr3_aa: CASSFTGGTSNQPQHF; cdr3_nt: TGTGCCAGCAGCTTTACAGGGGGTACGAGCAATCAGCCCCAGCATTTT
j_call: TRBJ1-2; clone_size: NA; v_call: TRBV11-2; d_call: NA; cdr3_aa: CASSLSQGGYGYTF; cdr3_nt: TGTGCCAGCAGCCTAAGTCAGGGCGGCTATGGCTACACCTTC
j_call: TRBJ2-1; clone_size: NA; v_call: TRBV18; d_call: NA; cdr3_aa: CASSPRLGGGNEQFF; cdr3_nt: TGTGCCAGCTCACCAAGACTAGGCGGTGGCAATGAGCAGTTCTTC
j_call: TRBJ2-7; clone_size: few; v_call: TRBV10-3; d_call: NA; cdr3_aa: CAISLDRFLQSYEQYF; cdr3_nt: TGTGCCATCAGCCTAGACAGGTTCCTACAATCCTACGAGCAGTACTTC
j_call: TRBJ1-6; clone_size: NA; v_call: TRBV18; d_call: NA; cdr3_aa: CASSPGESQFNSPLHF; cdr3_nt: TGTGCCAGCTCACCCGGGGAGTCCCAATTCAATTCACCCCTCCACTTT
j_call: TRBJ1-2; clone_size: NA; v_call: TRBV9; d_call: TRBD1; cdr3_aa: CASSSDRGHGYTF; cdr3_nt: TGTGCCAGCAGCAGCGACAGGGGGCATGGCTACACCTTC
j_call: TRBJ1-2; clone_size: NA; v_call: TRBV12-5; d_call: TRBD1; cdr3_aa: CASGLAKTGGDGYTF; cdr3_nt: TGTGCTAGTGGTTTGGCAAAGACAGGGGGGGATGGCTACACCTTC